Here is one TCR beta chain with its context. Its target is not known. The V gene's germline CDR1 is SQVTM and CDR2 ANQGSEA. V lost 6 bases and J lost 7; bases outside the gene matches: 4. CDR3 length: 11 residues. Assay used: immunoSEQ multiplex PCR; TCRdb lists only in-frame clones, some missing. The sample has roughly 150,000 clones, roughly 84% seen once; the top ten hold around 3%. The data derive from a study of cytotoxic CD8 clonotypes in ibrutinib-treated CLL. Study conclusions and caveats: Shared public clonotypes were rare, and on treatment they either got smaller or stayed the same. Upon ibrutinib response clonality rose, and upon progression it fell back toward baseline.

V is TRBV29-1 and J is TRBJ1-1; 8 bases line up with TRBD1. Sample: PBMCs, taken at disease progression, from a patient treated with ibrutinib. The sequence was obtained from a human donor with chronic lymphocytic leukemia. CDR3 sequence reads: CSVEGQVEAFF. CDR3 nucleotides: TGCAGCGTCGAGGGACAGGTTGAAGCTTTCTTT.